Sequencing of this T cell receptor beta chain was carried out in a study of blood T cell repertoires in COVID-19. Under the authors' procedure: Estimates of nucleated cell counts were drawn from the amplification of reference gene primers. Sequenced by immunoSEQ multiplex PCR; TCRdb stores in-frame clones only, minus some. V and J calls and clone size are given by that table; D and trimming were obtained from the DNA. The sample lists 200,000 or so clones, about 80% occurring once. The germline CDR1 and CDR2 sequences are GTSNPN and SVGIG (reference sequence). This CDR3 has 13 residues. V gave up 3 bases and J gave up 4 bases; unmatched junction bases: 5. Membership in each cohort depended on participant-reported clinical history.

V usage is TRBV30 and J usage is TRBJ1-2; 7 bases are shared with TRBD1. Sample: PBMCs or T cells enriched from blood (not recorded which). This receptor was obtained from a middle-aged man who had recovered from COVID-19. The CDR3 here is CAWSRGQLYGYTF. The CDR3 DNA follows: TGTGCCTGGAGCCGGGGACAGCTCTATGGCTACACCTTC.